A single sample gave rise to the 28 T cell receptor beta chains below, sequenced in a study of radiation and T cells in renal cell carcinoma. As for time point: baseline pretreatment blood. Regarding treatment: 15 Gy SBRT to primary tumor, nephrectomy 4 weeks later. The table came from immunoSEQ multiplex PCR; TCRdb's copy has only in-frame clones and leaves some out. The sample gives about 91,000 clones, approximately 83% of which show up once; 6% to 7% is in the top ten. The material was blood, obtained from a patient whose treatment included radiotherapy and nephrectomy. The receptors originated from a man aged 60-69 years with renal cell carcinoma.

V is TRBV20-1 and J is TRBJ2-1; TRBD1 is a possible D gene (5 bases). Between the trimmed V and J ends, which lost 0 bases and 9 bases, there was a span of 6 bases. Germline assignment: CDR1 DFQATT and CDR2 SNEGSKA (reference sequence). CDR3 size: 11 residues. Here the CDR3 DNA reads TGCAGTGCTAGAGAAAGGGGTGAGCAGTTCTTC. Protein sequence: CSARERGEQFF.

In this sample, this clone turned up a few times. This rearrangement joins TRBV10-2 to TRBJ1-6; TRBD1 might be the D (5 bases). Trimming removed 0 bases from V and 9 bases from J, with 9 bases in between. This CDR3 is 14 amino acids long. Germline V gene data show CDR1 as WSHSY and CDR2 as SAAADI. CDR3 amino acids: CASSESGRGSPLHF. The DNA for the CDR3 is TGCGCCAGCAGTGAGTCAGGGAGGGGTTCACCCCTCCACTTT.

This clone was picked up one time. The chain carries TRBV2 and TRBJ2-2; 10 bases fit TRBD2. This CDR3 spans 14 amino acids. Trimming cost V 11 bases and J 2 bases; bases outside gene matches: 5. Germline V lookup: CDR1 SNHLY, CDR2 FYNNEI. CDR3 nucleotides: TGTGCCTCGGGACTAGCGTTCAACACCGGGGAGCTGTTTTTT. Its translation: CASGLAFNTGELFF. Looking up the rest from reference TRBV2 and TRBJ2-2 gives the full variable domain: EPEVTQTPSHQVTQMGQEVILRCVPISNHLYFYWYRQILGQKVEFLVSFYNNEISEKSEIFDDQFSVERPDGSNFTLKIRSTKLEDSAMYFCASGLAFNTGELFFGEGSRLTVL.

DNA of the CDR3: TGTGCCAGCAGTGGACAGGGTGCCTACGAGCAGTACTTC. Protein product: CASSGQGAYEQYF. This chain uses TRBV25-1 with TRBJ2-7, with 7 bases that match TRBD1. CDR1 and CDR2 from the germline V gene are MGHDK and SYGVNS. V shed 4 bases and J 2 bases; nucleotides not matched to a gene: 2. The CDR3 totals 13 residues.

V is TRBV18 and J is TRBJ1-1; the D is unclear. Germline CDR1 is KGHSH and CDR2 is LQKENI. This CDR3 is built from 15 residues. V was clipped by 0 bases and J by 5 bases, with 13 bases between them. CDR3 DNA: TGTGCCAGCTCACCACCATGGGGTAGAGATACTGAAGCTTTCTTT. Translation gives CASSPPWGRDTEAFF.

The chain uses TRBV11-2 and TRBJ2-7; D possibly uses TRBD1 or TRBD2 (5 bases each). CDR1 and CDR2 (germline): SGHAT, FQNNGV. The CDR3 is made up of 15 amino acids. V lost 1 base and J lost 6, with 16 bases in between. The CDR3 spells CASSLARGDRSEQYF. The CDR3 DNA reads TGTGCCAGCAGCTTAGCTAGAGGGGATCGGAGCGAGCAGTACTTC.

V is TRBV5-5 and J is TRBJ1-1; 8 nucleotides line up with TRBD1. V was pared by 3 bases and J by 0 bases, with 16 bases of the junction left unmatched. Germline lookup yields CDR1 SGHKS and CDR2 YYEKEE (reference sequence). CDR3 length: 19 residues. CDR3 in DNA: TGTGCCAGCAGCTATTACAGGACAGGGATGAGGGGCATGAACACTGAAGCTTTCTTT. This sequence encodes CASSYYRTGMRGMNTEAFF.

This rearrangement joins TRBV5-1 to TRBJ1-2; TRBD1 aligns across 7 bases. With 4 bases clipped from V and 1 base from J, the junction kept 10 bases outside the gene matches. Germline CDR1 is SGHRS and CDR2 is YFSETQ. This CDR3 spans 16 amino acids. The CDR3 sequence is CASSLETGHFNYGYTF. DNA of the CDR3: TGCGCCAGCAGCCTAGAGACAGGGCACTTTAACTATGGCTACACCTTC.

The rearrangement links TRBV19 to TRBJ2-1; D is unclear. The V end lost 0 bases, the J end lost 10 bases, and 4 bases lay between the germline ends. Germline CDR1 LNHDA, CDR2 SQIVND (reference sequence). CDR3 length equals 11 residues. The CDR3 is CASSIELEQFF. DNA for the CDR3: TGTGCCAGTAGTATAGAACTGGAGCAGTTCTTC.

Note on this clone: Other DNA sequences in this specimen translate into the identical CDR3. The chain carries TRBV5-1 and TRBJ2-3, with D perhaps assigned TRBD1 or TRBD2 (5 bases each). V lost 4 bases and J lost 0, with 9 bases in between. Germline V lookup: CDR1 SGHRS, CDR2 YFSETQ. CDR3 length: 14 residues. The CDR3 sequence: CASSPGPSTDTQYF. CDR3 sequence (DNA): TGCGCCAGCAGCCCGGGGCCTAGCACAGATACGCAGTATTTT.

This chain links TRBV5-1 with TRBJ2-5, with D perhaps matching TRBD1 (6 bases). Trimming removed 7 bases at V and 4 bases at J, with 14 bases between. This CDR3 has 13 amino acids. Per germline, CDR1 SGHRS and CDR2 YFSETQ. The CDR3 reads CASGDTYRETQYF. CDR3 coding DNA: TGCGCCAGCGGGGACACCTATCGAGAGACCCAGTACTTC.

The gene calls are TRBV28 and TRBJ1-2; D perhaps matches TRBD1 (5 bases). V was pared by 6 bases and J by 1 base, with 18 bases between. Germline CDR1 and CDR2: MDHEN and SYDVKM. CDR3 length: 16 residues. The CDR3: CASSRGLGVDNYGYTF. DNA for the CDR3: TGTGCCAGCAGCAGAGGGTTGGGGGTAGATAACTATGGCTACACCTTC.

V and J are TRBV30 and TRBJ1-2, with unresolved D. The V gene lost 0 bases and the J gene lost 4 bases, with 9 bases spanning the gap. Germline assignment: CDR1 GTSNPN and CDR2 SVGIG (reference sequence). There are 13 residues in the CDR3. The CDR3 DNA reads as TGTGCCTGGAGTGTAACAGAGGCCTATGGCTACACCTTC. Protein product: CAWSVTEAYGYTF.

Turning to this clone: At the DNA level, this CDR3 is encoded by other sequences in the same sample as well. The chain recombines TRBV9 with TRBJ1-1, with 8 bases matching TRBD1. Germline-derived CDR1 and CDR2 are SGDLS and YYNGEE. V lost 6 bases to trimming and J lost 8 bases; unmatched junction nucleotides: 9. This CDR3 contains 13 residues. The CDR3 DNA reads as TGTGCCAGCAACAATAACCGGGACAGGGAAGCTTTCTTT. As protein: CASNNNRDREAFF.

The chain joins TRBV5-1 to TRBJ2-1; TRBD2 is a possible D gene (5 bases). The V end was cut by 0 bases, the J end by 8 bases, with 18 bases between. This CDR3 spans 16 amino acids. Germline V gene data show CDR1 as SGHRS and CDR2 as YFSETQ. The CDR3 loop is CASSLEGSAGADEQFF. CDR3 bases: TGCGCCAGCAGCTTGGAAGGTAGCGCCGGTGCGGATGAGCAGTTCTTC.

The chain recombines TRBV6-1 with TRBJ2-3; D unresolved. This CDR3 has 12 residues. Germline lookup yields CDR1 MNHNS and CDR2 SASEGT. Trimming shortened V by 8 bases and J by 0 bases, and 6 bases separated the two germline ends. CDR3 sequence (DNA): TGTGCCAGCGGTACTAGCACAGATACGCAGTATTTT. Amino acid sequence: CASGTSTDTQYF.

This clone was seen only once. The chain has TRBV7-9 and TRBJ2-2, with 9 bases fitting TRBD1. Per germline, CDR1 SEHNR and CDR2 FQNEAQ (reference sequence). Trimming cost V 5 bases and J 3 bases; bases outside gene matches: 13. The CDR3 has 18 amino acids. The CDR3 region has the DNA TGTGCCAGCAGCATCCGGGACAGGGCCTTCTCTTACACCGGGGAGCTGTTTTTT. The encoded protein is CASSIRDRAFSYTGELFF.

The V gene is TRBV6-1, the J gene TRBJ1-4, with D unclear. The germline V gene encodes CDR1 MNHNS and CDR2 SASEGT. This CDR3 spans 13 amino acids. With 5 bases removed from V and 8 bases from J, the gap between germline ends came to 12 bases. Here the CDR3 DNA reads TGTGCCAGCAGTCCTTACTTGGGGGAAAAACTGTTTTTT. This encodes CASSPYLGEKLFF.

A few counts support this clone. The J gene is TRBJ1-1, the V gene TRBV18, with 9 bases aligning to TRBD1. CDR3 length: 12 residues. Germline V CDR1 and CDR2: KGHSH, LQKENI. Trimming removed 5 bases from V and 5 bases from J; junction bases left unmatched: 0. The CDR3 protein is CASSGQGTEAFF. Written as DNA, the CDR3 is TGTGCCAGCTCAGGACAGGGGACTGAAGCTTTCTTT.

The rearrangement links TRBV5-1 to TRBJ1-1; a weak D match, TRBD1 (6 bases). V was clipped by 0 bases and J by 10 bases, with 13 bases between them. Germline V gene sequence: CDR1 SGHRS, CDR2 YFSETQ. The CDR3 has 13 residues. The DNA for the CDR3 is TGCGCCAGCAGCTTGGATCGGGCGGGGGCAGCTTTCTTT. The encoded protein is CASSLDRAGAAFF.

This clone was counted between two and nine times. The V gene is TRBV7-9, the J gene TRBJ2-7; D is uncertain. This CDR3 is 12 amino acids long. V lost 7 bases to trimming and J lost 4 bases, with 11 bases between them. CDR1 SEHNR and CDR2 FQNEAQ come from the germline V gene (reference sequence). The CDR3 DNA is TGTGCCAGCACGGGCCTGGCGTACGAGCAGTACTTC. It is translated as CASTGLAYEQYF.

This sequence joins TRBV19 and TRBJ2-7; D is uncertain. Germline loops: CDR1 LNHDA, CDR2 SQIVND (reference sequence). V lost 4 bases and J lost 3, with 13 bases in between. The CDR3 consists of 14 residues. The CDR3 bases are TGTGCCAGTAGTACCCCCGGGCTCTTCTACGAGCAGTACTTC. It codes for CASSTPGLFYEQYF. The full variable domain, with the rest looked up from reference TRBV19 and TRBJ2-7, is DGGITQSPKYLFRKEGQNVTLSCEQNLNHDAMYWYRQDPGQGLRLIYYSQIVNDFQKGDIAEGYSVSREKKESFPLTVTSAQKNPTAFYLCASSTPGLFYEQYFGPGTRLTVT.

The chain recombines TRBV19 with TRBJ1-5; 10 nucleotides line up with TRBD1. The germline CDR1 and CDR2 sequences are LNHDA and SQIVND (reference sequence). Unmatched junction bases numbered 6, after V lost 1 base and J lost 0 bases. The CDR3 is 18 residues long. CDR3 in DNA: TGTGCCAGTAGTATAGGACAGGGGGCTTACCTTAGCAATCAGCCCCAGCATTTT. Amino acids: CASSIGQGAYLSNQPQHF.

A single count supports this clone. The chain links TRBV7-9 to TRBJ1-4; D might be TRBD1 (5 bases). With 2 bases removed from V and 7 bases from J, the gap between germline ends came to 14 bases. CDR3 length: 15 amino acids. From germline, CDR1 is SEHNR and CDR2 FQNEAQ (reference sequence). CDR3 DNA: TGTGCCAGCAGCTTAACCGGGACCTCGAGTGAAAAACTGTTTTTT. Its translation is CASSLTGTSSEKLFF.

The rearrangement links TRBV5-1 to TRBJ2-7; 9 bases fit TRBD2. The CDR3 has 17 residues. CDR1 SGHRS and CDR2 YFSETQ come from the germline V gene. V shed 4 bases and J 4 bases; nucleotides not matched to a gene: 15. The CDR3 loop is CASSQVSGSGVGYEQYF. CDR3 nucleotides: TGCGCCAGCAGCCAAGTTAGCGGGAGTGGGGTCGGGTACGAGCAGTACTTC.

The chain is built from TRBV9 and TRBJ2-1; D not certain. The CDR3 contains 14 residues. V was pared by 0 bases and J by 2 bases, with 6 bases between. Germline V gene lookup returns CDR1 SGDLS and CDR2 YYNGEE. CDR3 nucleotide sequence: TGTGCCAGCAGCGTAGAAATGGCCTACAATGAGCAGTTCTTC. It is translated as CASSVEMAYNEQFF.

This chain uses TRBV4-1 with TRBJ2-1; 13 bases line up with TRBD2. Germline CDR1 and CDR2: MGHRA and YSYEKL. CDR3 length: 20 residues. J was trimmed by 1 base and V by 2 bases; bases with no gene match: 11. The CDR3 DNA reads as TGCGCCAGCAGCCAATCGGGACTAGCGGGACTCGTTATTTCCTACAATGAGCAGTTCTTC. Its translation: CASSQSGLAGLVISYNEQFF.

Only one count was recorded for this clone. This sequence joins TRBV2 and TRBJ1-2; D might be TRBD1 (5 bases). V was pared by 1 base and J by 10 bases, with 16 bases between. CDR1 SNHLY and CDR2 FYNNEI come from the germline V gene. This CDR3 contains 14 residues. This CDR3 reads CASSEGLETEPYTF. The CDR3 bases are TGTGCCAGCAGTGAAGGGCTGGAGACAGAGCCCTACACCTTC.